This record concerns one T cell receptor beta chain sequence. The data were obtained in a study of blood T cell repertoires in COVID-19. The CDR3 has 12 residues. The germline V and J ends were trimmed by 6 bases and 5 bases, with 10 bases remaining between them. Per germline, CDR1 MDHEN and CDR2 SYDVKM. Profiling relied on immunoSEQ multiplex PCR, and the TCRdb table lists in-frame clones only, not all of them. The profile shows approximately 91,000 clones, 80% of them singletons. This receptor was obtained from a human donor in a cohort sampled during active COVID-19. The chain has TRBV28 and TRBJ1-2, with a possible D match to TRBD1 (5 bases). Sequenced input: peripheral blood. The CDR3 here is CASRSGTYGYTF. CDR3 bases: TGTGCCAGCAGGTCTGGGACTTATGGCTACACCTTC.